Below, 21 T cell receptor beta chains from the same sample are listed, as sequenced in a study of shared clonotypes between healthy human individuals. Assay used: immunoSEQ multiplex PCR; TCRdb lists only in-frame clones, some missing. Of fewer than 1 million clones detected, about 96% appear once; the ten largest clones hold less than 0.25%. The naive CD8 subset, CD45RO-negative cells positively selected for CCR7, excluded terminally differentiated effector memory CD45RA+ cells. Material: naive CD8+ T cells sorted from blood. The source of these receptors is a man aged 30 to 45 in good health.

This chain links TRBV28 with TRBJ1-5; a possible D gene is TRBD1 (5 bases). Per germline, CDR1 MDHEN and CDR2 SYDVKM. The CDR3 contains 13 residues. Trimming removed 7 bases at V and 6 bases at J, with 13 bases between. The CDR3 loop is CASTTGTPQPQHF. The CDR3 DNA reads TGTGCCAGCACCACGGGGACCCCTCAGCCCCAGCATTTT.

The genes are TRBV29-1 and TRBJ2-1; TRBD1 agrees at 8 bases. This CDR3 contains 13 residues. V lost 5 bases, J lost 5 bases, and 5 bases stayed unmatched. CDR1 and CDR2 (germline): SQVTM, ANQGSEA. In DNA, the CDR3 is TGCAGCGTTCTATTGACAGGGGACAATGAGCAGTTCTTC. Its protein is CSVLLTGDNEQFF.

The rearrangement joins TRBV7-2 to TRBJ1-2, with 10 bases fitting TRBD1. Germline V gene lookup returns CDR1 SGHTA and CDR2 FQGNSA. V gave up 1 base and J gave up 8 bases; unmatched junction bases: 4. The CDR3 sequence is 14 residues long. CDR3 residues: CASSLGDRGSGYTF. DNA of the CDR3: TGTGCCAGCAGCTTAGGGGACAGGGGAAGCGGCTACACCTTC. Looking up the rest from reference TRBV7-2 and TRBJ1-2 gives the full variable domain: GAGVSQSPSNKVTEKGKDVELRCDPISGHTALYWYRQSLGQGLEFLIYFQGNSAPDKSGLPSDRFSAERTGGSVSTLTIQRTQQEDSAVYLCASSLGDRGSGYTFGSGTRLTVV.

The chain links TRBV7-3 to TRBJ2-3; 7 bases agree with TRBD2. V gave up 5 bases and J gave up 1 base; unmatched junction bases: 9. The length of the CDR3 is 16 residues. Germline values: CDR1 SGHTA, CDR2 FQGTGA. The DNA for the CDR3 is TGTGCCAGCAGCCCAACGGGGGGAGGGGGCACAGATACGCAGTATTTT. Protein: CASSPTGGGGTDTQYF.

This chain uses TRBV15 with TRBJ2-1; TRBD2 might be the D (6 bases). V was pared by 5 bases and J by 1 base, with 27 bases between. Germline-derived CDR1 and CDR2 are LNHNV and YYDKDF (reference sequence). The CDR3 spans 20 residues. In DNA, the CDR3 is TGTGCCACCAGCCTTCTGGTAGGTTCCGATGGGGGAGGATCCTACAATGAGCAGTTCTTC. It codes for CATSLLVGSDGGGSYNEQFF.

The CDR3 here is CASSGLAVTRSYNEQFF. CDR3 sequence (DNA): TGTGCCAGCAGCGGACTAGCGGTAACGCGATCCTACAATGAGCAGTTCTTC. The rearrangement links TRBV7-9 to TRBJ2-1; 10 bases align to TRBD2. J lost 1 base, V lost 5 bases, and 8 bases had no gene match. The CDR3 is 17 amino acids. Looked up from germline, CDR1 is SEHNR and CDR2 is FQNEAQ (reference sequence).

The rearrangement uses TRBV5-5 and TRBJ2-7, with 7 bases matching TRBD1. Germline V gene sequence: CDR1 SGHKS, CDR2 YYEKEE (reference sequence). Trimming removed 0 bases from V and 0 bases from J; junction bases left unmatched: 6. The CDR3 is 16 amino acids. The CDR3 is CASSLGTGIYSYEQYF. The CDR3 DNA follows: TGTGCCAGCAGCTTGGGGACAGGAATTTACTCCTACGAGCAGTACTTC.

The chain carries TRBV7-9 and TRBJ2-1; 10 bases agree with TRBD1. The J segment lost 3 bases and the V segment lost 2 bases, leaving 7 bases of the junction unmatched. This CDR3 is 17 amino acids long. The germline CDR1 and CDR2 sequences are SEHNR and FQNEAQ (reference sequence). The CDR3 DNA follows: TGTGCCAGCAGCTTACCCTTCGACAGGGGGCTCTACAATGAGCAGTTCTTC. Its translation: CASSLPFDRGLYNEQFF.

Comment on this clone: At the DNA level, this CDR3 is encoded by other sequences in the same sample as well. The chain couples TRBV7-9 to TRBJ1-2, with D hard to call. From germline, CDR1 is SEHNR and CDR2 FQNEAQ (reference sequence). The V and J ends lost 0 bases and 6 bases respectively, with 5 bases between them. This CDR3 region has 12 residues. CDR3 sequence reads: CASSLAGNGYTF. CDR3 coding DNA: TGTGCCAGCAGCTTAGCGGGGAATGGCTACACCTTC.

The chain has TRBV4-2 and TRBJ2-1, with a tentative D call TRBD2 (6 bases). Germline CDR1 and CDR2: LGHNA and YNFKEQ. The CDR3 is 15 amino acids. V was shortened by 3 bases and J by 4 bases, with 13 bases between the two germline ends. Here the CDR3 reads CASSQLEGTYNEQFF. The CDR3 region has the DNA TGTGCCAGCAGCCAGCTAGAGGGGACTTACAATGAGCAGTTCTTC.

This sequence joins TRBV28 and TRBJ1-5; D call uncertain. Germline loops: CDR1 MDHEN, CDR2 SYDVKM. The ends were cut back, 5 bases at V and 9 bases at J, with 8 bases in the middle. The length of the CDR3 is 11 residues. CDR3 protein: CASSAVGPQHF. CDR3 in DNA: TGTGCCAGCAGTGCGGTTGGGCCCCAGCATTTT.

The chain employs TRBV6-5 and TRBJ2-3; TRBD1 agrees at 10 bases. The V gene end was trimmed by 0 bases and the J gene end by 4 bases; junction bases not matched to a gene: 4. The CDR3 contains 16 residues. Germline V gene lookup returns CDR1 MNHEY and CDR2 SVGAGI. The CDR3 loop is CASSYSRQGAADTQYF. CDR3 bases: TGTGCCAGCAGTTACTCTCGACAGGGGGCAGCAGATACGCAGTATTTT.

The V call is TRBV27, the J call TRBJ1-5, with a possible D match to TRBD1 (6 bases). The CDR3 runs to 14 residues. Trimming cost V 3 bases and J 5 bases, with 11 bases left between them. The germline gives CDR1 MNHEY, CDR2 SMNVEV (reference sequence). DNA of the CDR3: TGTGCCAGCAGTTTCAGCAGGGGAGATCAGCCCCAGCATTTT. Amino acid sequence: CASSFSRGDQPQHF.

The J gene is TRBJ2-1, the V gene TRBV7-8; 9 nucleotides match TRBD2. Germline CDR1 reads SGHVS; CDR2 reads FQNEAQ. The length of the CDR3 is 17 residues. The V segment lost 4 bases and the J segment 3 bases; nucleotides outside the gene matches: 10. The CDR3 coding sequence is TGTGCCAGCAGCTCCTTTCCGGCTAGCGGGAACTACAATGAGCAGTTCTTC. Amino acids: CASSSFPASGNYNEQFF.

The chain carries TRBV15 and TRBJ1-2; 7 bases are a match to TRBD1. V lost 5 bases and J lost 2; bases outside the gene matches: 8. The CDR3 loop spans 15 amino acids. The germline gives CDR1 LNHNV, CDR2 YYDKDF (reference sequence). CDR3 sequence: CATSSEQQGNYGYTF. CDR3 DNA sequence: TGTGCCACCAGCTCGGAACAACAGGGGAACTATGGCTACACCTTC.

The chain employs TRBV27 and TRBJ1-1; D uncertain. Germline CDR1 MNHEY, CDR2 SMNVEV (reference sequence). CDR3 size: 15 residues. V was trimmed by 4 bases and J by 1 base, leaving 13 bases between them. This chain's CDR3 is CASSSRSTQNTEAFF. Written as DNA, the CDR3 is TGTGCCAGCAGTTCTCGGTCGACCCAGAACACTGAAGCTTTCTTT.

The chain uses TRBV28 and TRBJ1-5; 8 bases agree with TRBD1. CDR3 length equals 17 residues. Germline assignment: CDR1 MDHEN and CDR2 SYDVKM. The ends lost 5 bases at V and 3 bases at J; junction bases unmatched: 12. As DNA, the CDR3 is TGTGCCAGCAGTCACAACATGGACAGGGCGGACAATCAGCCCCAGCATTTT. Translated, it gives CASSHNMDRADNQPQHF.

This rearrangement joins TRBV5-1 to TRBJ2-7, with D uncertain. This CDR3 is 14 amino acids long. V gave up 1 base and J gave up 1 base, with 9 bases separating them. In germline, CDR1 is SGHRS, CDR2 YFSETQ. CDR3 sequence reads: CASSLQPGSYEQYF. The CDR3, as DNA: TGCGCCAGCAGCTTGCAACCGGGTTCCTACGAGCAGTACTTC.

The chain's CDR3 is CASSRSPSETQYF. In DNA, the CDR3 is TGTGCCAGCAGCAGGTCTCCGTCAGAGACCCAGTACTTC. The chain links TRBV27 to TRBJ2-5; D remains ambiguous. Trimming took 6 bases from V and 4 from J, leaving 12 bases between them. Germline V lookup: CDR1 MNHEY, CDR2 SMNVEV (reference sequence). The CDR3 covers 13 residues.

The chain is built from TRBV5-4 and TRBJ2-7, with TRBD1 matching 7 bases. CDR1 and CDR2 (germline): SGHNT, YYREEE (reference sequence). CDR3 size: 14 residues. With V trimmed by 2 bases and J by 3 bases, 5 bases remained unmatched. The CDR3 bases are TGTGCCAGCAGCTTCCGGGACAGCAACTACGAGCAGTACTTC. It codes for CASSFRDSNYEQYF.

The chain has TRBV11-1 and TRBJ2-7, with D possibly being TRBD1 (7 bases). Germline assignment: CDR1 SGHAT and CDR2 FQDESV (reference sequence). The V end lost 3 bases, the J end lost 5 bases, and 17 bases lay between the germline ends. The CDR3 totals 15 residues. The CDR3 protein is CASSFLEGQQDEQYF. CDR3 bases: TGTGCCAGCAGCTTTTTGGAGGGACAGCAGGACGAGCAGTACTTC.